The next 16 T cell receptor beta chains were all read from a single sample in a study of vaccination and CD4 T cells after COVID-19. Sequenced with the Oncomine TCR Beta short-read assay was DNA taken from cultured CD4+ T cells. One entry per CDR3 protein, called by TCRdb with MiXCR from the PCR reads. The sample contains 15,000 to 20,000 distinct CDR3 sequences, roughly 50% of which appear only once. No antigen has been assigned to these receptors. Treatment given: roughly 11-day PBMC culture with coronavirus spike peptide pools or control peptides (ViraFEST assay). Specimen: CD4+ T cells from blood, cultured in vitro, collected before SARS-CoV-2 vaccination. These receptors originate from a human donor who had recovered from COVID-19.

The V call is TRBV12-3 or TRBV12-4, the J call TRBJ1-5; D ambiguous. The CDR3 spans 11 residues. Trimming shortened V by 3 bases and J by 12 bases, and 9 bases separated the two germline ends. CDR3 in amino acids: CASSFNGLQHF. CDR3 bases: TGTGCCAGCAGTTTTAACGGACTCCAGCATTTT.

This clonotype came up once. The genes are TRBV5-4 and TRBJ2-3, with D possibly called TRBD1 or TRBD2 (5 bases each). CDR1 SGHNT and CDR2 YYREEE come from the germline V gene (reference sequence). This CDR3 comprises 15 residues. V lost 0 bases to trimming and J lost 5 bases, with 13 bases between them. The CDR3 is CASSLAPSGGDTQYF. The CDR3, as DNA: TGTGCCAGCAGCTTGGCCCCGTCTGGGGGAGATACGCAGTATTTT.

The rearrangement uses TRBV19 and TRBJ1-1; no reliable D call. CDR1 is LNHDA, CDR2 SQIVND, per germline (reference sequence). V shed 3 bases and J shed 6 bases, with 11 bases lying between them. The CDR3 loop spans 13 amino acids. CDR3 in amino acids: CASSMSGYSEAFF. The CDR3 DNA reads TGTGCCAGTAGTATGTCAGGATACTCTGAAGCTTTCTTT.

The chain carries TRBV2 and TRBJ1-5, with no clear D. V lost 9 bases and J 0 bases, leaving 9 bases between the germline ends. Germline CDR1 is SNHLY and CDR2 is FYNNEI. CDR3 length equals 13 residues. CDR3 loop: CASRSISNQPQHF. As DNA, the CDR3 is TGTGCCAGTCGATCGATTAGCAATCAGCCCCAGCATTTT.

This clonotype showed up just a few times. The chain employs TRBV24-1 and TRBJ2-2; D gene unclear. The germline gives CDR1 KGHDR, CDR2 SFDVKD. This CDR3 is 16 amino acids long. V was cut by 4 bases and J by 8 bases, with 19 bases left in between. The CDR3 bases are TGTGCCACCAGTGACCCTGCCTGGCGAGACGGGGGGGAGCTGTTTTTT. The encoded protein is CATSDPAWRDGGELFF.

A few counts support this clonotype. The chain is built from TRBV20-1 and TRBJ1-5; D not resolved. CDR3 length: 13 residues. Trimming removed 1 base at V and 7 bases at J, with 11 bases between. Germline CDR1 DFQATT, CDR2 SNEGSKA (reference sequence). CDR3 coding DNA: TGCAGTGCTAGAGGCCCTCTTGGGCAGCCCCAGCATTTT. It codes for CSARGPLGQPQHF.

The sample holds a few counts of this clonotype. The CDR3 protein is CSARDPRLWTSGRDEQYF. As DNA, the CDR3 is TGCAGTGCTAGAGATCCGCGTTTGTGGACTAGCGGGAGGGACGAGCAGTACTTC. The chain employs TRBV20-1 and TRBJ2-7, with 15 bases that match TRBD2. This CDR3 spans 18 amino acids. Germline V gene data show CDR1 as DFQATT and CDR2 as SNEGSKA (reference sequence). V was clipped by 0 bases and J by 5 bases; unmatched bases: 11.

This rearrangement joins TRBV6-1 to TRBJ2-2; 7 nucleotides agree with TRBD1. This CDR3 comprises 15 residues. The V gene's germline CDR1 is MNHNS and CDR2 SASEGT. Losses at the gene ends were 5 bases for V and 4 bases for J; bases not matched to a gene: 7. This CDR3 reads CASSKQGLITGELFF. The CDR3 bases are TGTGCCAGCAGTAAACAGGGGTTGATCACCGGGGAGCTGTTTTTT.

This sequence joins TRBV28 and TRBJ2-5; 10 positions agree with TRBD1. Germline CDR1 MDHEN, CDR2 SYDVKM. Unmatched junction bases numbered 15, after V lost 1 base and J lost 7 bases. This CDR3 spans 18 amino acids. In DNA, the CDR3 is TGTGCCAGCAGTTTATATAACCCGGGGGGGACAGGGGACGTGACCCAGTACTTC. Protein product: CASSLYNPGGTGDVTQYF.

This sequence joins TRBV6-1 and TRBJ1-1; the D is unclear. Deletions cut 10 bases from V and 2 bases from J, with 11 bases between. This CDR3 is built from 12 residues. Germline CDR1 reads MNHNS; CDR2 reads SASEGT. The CDR3 DNA sequence: TGTGCCAAGAATAGGGTTAACACTGAAGCTTTCTTT. This gives the protein CAKNRVNTEAFF.

The V call is TRBV27, the J call TRBJ2-7, with 9 bases that match TRBD1. Germline values: CDR1 MNHEY, CDR2 SMNVEV (reference sequence). With 8 bases clipped from V and 4 bases from J, the junction kept 9 bases outside the gene matches. CDR3 length: 14 amino acids. DNA for the CDR3: TGTGCCAGCTCTCCGGACAGGGGAGGGTACGAGCAGTACTTC. Translation: CASSPDRGGYEQYF.

This rearrangement joins TRBV27 to TRBJ2-7, with D maybe TRBD2 (5 bases). The CDR3 length is 15 residues. V gave up 6 bases and J gave up 3 bases, with 18 bases separating them. Germline CDR1 reads MNHEY; CDR2 reads SMNVEV (reference sequence). The CDR3 spells CASSLVTGKHYEQYF. CDR3 DNA: TGTGCCAGCAGCTTAGTCACCGGGAAGCACTACGAGCAGTACTTC.

This clonotype was found a few times. The V gene is TRBV7-7, the J gene TRBJ2-5, with a tentative D call TRBD2 (5 bases). This CDR3 contains 13 residues. Germline assignment: CDR1 SSHAT and CDR2 FNYEAQ (reference sequence). V lost 1 base to trimming and J lost 5 bases, with 8 bases between them. The CDR3 is CASSLGGRETQYF. CDR3 nucleotides: TGTGCCAGCAGCTTAGGAGGGCGGGAGACCCAGTACTTC.

For the CDR3, the DNA is TGTGCCAGCAGTTTCGGCAGGGATGGGTACACTGAAGCTTTCTTT. Translating gives CASSFGRDGYTEAFF. The rearrangement uses TRBV27 and TRBJ1-1; D is perhaps TRBD1 (5 bases). V was cut by 3 bases and J by 3 bases, with 14 bases left in between. The CDR3 length is 15 residues. The germline gives CDR1 MNHEY, CDR2 SMNVEV (reference sequence).

This clonotype was seen more than once but under ten times. V gene TRBV7-3 combines with J gene TRBJ2-5, with 9 positions matching TRBD2. V trimming: 2 bases; J trimming: 2 bases; junction bases outside the gene matches: 3. The CDR3 is 15 residues long. Per the germline V gene, CDR1 is SGHTA and CDR2 is FQGTGA. The CDR3 DNA sequence: TGTGCCAGCAGCTTATCTAGCGGGGTACAAGAGACCCAGTACTTC. It specifies CASSLSSGVQETQYF.

The chain uses TRBV20-1 and TRBJ1-1; TRBD1 matches at 9 bases. The V gene end was trimmed by 6 bases and the J gene end by 1 base; junction bases not matched to a gene: 9. From germline, CDR1 is DFQATT and CDR2 SNEGSKA (reference sequence). The CDR3 runs to 15 residues. CDR3 loop: CSARGQGGWNTEAFF. CDR3 nucleotide sequence: TGCAGTGCCAGGGGACAGGGCGGTTGGAACACTGAAGCTTTCTTT.